This is a list of T cell receptor beta chains from one sample in a study of blood T cell repertoires in COVID-19. Only in-frame clones appear in the TCRdb table, and some are missing; sequencing was by immunoSEQ multiplex PCR. In the table there are roughly 200,000 clones, 80% to 90% of which are singletons. The material sequenced was PBMCs or T cells enriched from blood (not recorded which). These TCRs come from a woman between 45 and 65 years old who had been exposed to COVID-19. Both conserved end residues are part of each CDR3. Fields, in order: CDR3 protein, CDR3 DNA, V gene, D gene, J gene, CDR3 length, clone size. D genes are given only for firm matches. Clone size is given for some rows only: seen once, a few or many times, or a class if the clone is expanded.

CDR3 protein: CSVLNEIRSSMNTEAFF
CDR3 DNA: TGCAGCGTTTTGAATGAAATAAGGAGCAGCATGAACACTGAAGCTTTCTTT
V gene: TRBV29-1
D gene: .
J gene: TRBJ1-1
CDR3 length: 17
clone size: .

CDR3 protein: CASSKRGMRETEAFF
CDR3 DNA: TGTGCCAGCAGCAAGAGGGGGATGAGAGAAACTGAAGCTTTCTTT
V gene: TRBV5-8
D gene: .
J gene: TRBJ1-1
CDR3 length: 15
clone size: .

CDR3 protein: CASSPRGLGVAGELFF
CDR3 DNA: TGTGCCAGCAGCCCGAGAGGGCTAGGCGTAGCCGGGGAGCTGTTTTTT
V gene: TRBV9
D gene: .
J gene: TRBJ2-2
CDR3 length: 16
clone size: .

CDR3 protein: CSASDQDTRDTQYF
CDR3 DNA: TGCAGTGCTAGTGATCAGGATACAAGGGATACGCAGTATTTT
V gene: TRBV20-1
D gene: .
J gene: TRBJ2-3
CDR3 length: 14
clone size: .

CDR3 protein: CASSADLGGAVRDTQYF
CDR3 DNA: TGTGCCAGCAGCGCTGACCTCGGGGGGGCTGTGAGAGATACGCAGTATTTT
V gene: TRBV9
D gene: TRBD2
J gene: TRBJ2-3
CDR3 length: 17
clone size: .

CDR3 protein: CASSARRGENEKLFF
CDR3 DNA: TGTGCCAGCAGCGCCCGGCGCGGTGAAAATGAAAAACTGTTTTTT
V gene: TRBV14
D gene: .
J gene: TRBJ1-4
CDR3 length: 15
clone size: .

CDR3 protein: CASSFLRLANEQFF
CDR3 DNA: TGTGCCAGCAGCTTCCTGAGACTAGCAAATGAGCAGTTCTTC
V gene: TRBV11-2
D gene: TRBD2
J gene: TRBJ2-1
CDR3 length: 14
clone size: .

CDR3 protein: CASSLGQGAHYEQYF
CDR3 DNA: TGTGCCAGCAGCTTGGGGCAGGGGGCACACTACGAGCAGTACTTC
V gene: TRBV11-3
D gene: TRBD1
J gene: TRBJ2-7
CDR3 length: 15
clone size: .

CDR3 protein: CASSPPGHTEAFF
CDR3 DNA: TGTGCCAGCTCACCACCGGGCCACACTGAAGCTTTCTTT
V gene: TRBV18
D gene: .
J gene: TRBJ1-1
CDR3 length: 13
clone size: .

CDR3 protein: CASSQDASSYEQYF
CDR3 DNA: TGTGCCAGCAGCCAAGATGCGAGCTCCTACGAGCAGTACTTC
V gene: TRBV14
D gene: .
J gene: TRBJ2-7
CDR3 length: 14
clone size: .

CDR3 protein: CASSQQGVRVNTEAFF
CDR3 DNA: TGTGCCAGCAGTCAACAGGGGGTGAGGGTGAACACTGAAGCTTTCTTT
V gene: TRBV6-6
D gene: TRBD1
J gene: TRBJ1-1
CDR3 length: 16
clone size: .

CDR3 protein: CASSLDRGVSPLHF
CDR3 DNA: TGTGCCAGCAGCTTGGACAGGGGTGTGTCACCCCTCCACTTT
V gene: TRBV5-4
D gene: TRBD1
J gene: TRBJ1-6
CDR3 length: 14
clone size: few

CDR3 protein: CASSLGFGQFF
CDR3 DNA: TGTGCCAGCAGCTTAGGGTTCGGGCAGTTCTTC
V gene: TRBV7-2
D gene: .
J gene: TRBJ2-1
CDR3 length: 11
clone size: .

CDR3 protein: CASSQDVRSGAYNEQFF
CDR3 DNA: TGCGCCAGCAGCCAAGATGTTCGGAGCGGAGCGTACAATGAGCAGTTCTTC
V gene: TRBV4-3
D gene: .
J gene: TRBJ2-1
CDR3 length: 17
clone size: .

CDR3 protein: CAISESNLGSSFYTF
CDR3 DNA: TGTGCCATCAGTGAGTCGAACCTCGGTTCATCCTTCTACACCTTC
V gene: TRBV10-3
D gene: .
J gene: TRBJ1-2
CDR3 length: 15
clone size: .

CDR3 protein: CASKTAQEEGYTF
CDR3 DNA: TGTGCCAGCAAGACAGCCCAAGAAGAAGGCTACACCTTC
V gene: TRBV7-9
D gene: .
J gene: TRBJ1-2
CDR3 length: 13
clone size: .

CDR3 protein: CASSPSTFGSQPQHF
CDR3 DNA: TGTGCCAGCAGTCCCTCCACATTCGGGTCACAGCCCCAGCATTTT
V gene: TRBV27
D gene: .
J gene: TRBJ1-5
CDR3 length: 15
clone size: once

CDR3 protein: CASSASLQGNQPQHF
CDR3 DNA: TGTGCCAGTAGTGCATCGTTACAGGGGAATCAGCCCCAGCATTTT
V gene: TRBV19
D gene: TRBD1
J gene: TRBJ1-5
CDR3 length: 15
clone size: .

CDR3 protein: CASQGGETQYF
CDR3 DNA: TGTGCCAGCCAGGGTGGGGAGACCCAGTACTTC
V gene: TRBV28
D gene: .
J gene: TRBJ2-5
CDR3 length: 11
clone size: .

CDR3 protein: CASSRTAGGYTEAFF
CDR3 DNA: TGTGCCAGCAGCCGTACGGCAGGGGGATACACTGAAGCTTTCTTT
V gene: TRBV7-8
D gene: TRBD1
J gene: TRBJ1-1
CDR3 length: 15
clone size: .

CDR3 protein: CASSAYEAGATSQETQYF
CDR3 DNA: TGTGCCAGCAGTGCGTACGAGGCAGGGGCAACTTCCCAAGAGACCCAGTACTTC
V gene: TRBV6-1
D gene: .
J gene: TRBJ2-5
CDR3 length: 18
clone size: .

CDR3 protein: CASSHRGYEQYF
CDR3 DNA: TGTGCCAGCAGTCACAGGGGTTACGAGCAGTACTTC
V gene: TRBV27
D gene: TRBD1
J gene: TRBJ2-7
CDR3 length: 12
clone size: .

CDR3 protein: CASRRTGVENEQFF
CDR3 DNA: TGTGCCAGCAGACGGACAGGTGTCGAGAATGAGCAGTTCTTC
V gene: TRBV6-5
D gene: TRBD1
J gene: TRBJ2-1
CDR3 length: 14
clone size: .

CDR3 protein: CASSQALGLAGPETQYF
CDR3 DNA: TGTGCCAGCAGCCAAGCCTTGGGACTAGCGGGGCCAGAGACCCAGTACTTC
V gene: TRBV3-1/TRBV3-2
D gene: TRBD2
J gene: TRBJ2-5
CDR3 length: 17
clone size: .

CDR3 protein: CASSLDRHRANTEAFF
CDR3 DNA: TGTGCCAGCAGCTTAGATCGGCACAGGGCGAACACTGAAGCTTTCTTT
V gene: TRBV11-2
D gene: .
J gene: TRBJ1-1
CDR3 length: 16
clone size: .

CDR3 protein: CASGPQGNYGYTF
CDR3 DNA: TGTGCCAGCGGGCCACAGGGGAACTATGGCTACACCTTC
V gene: TRBV12-3/TRBV12-4
D gene: TRBD1
J gene: TRBJ1-2
CDR3 length: 13
clone size: .

CDR3 protein: CASSRSSGGLYNEQFF
CDR3 DNA: TGTGCCAGCTCACGGTCTAGCGGGGGATTGTACAATGAGCAGTTCTTC
V gene: TRBV18
D gene: TRBD2
J gene: TRBJ2-1
CDR3 length: 16
clone size: .

CDR3 protein: CASSETQGTEAFF
CDR3 DNA: TGTGCCAGCAGCGAAACCCAGGGCACTGAAGCTTTCTTT
V gene: TRBV7-9
D gene: .
J gene: TRBJ1-1
CDR3 length: 13
clone size: .

CDR3 protein: CASSESTPGGNTEAFF
CDR3 DNA: TGCGCCAGCAGTGAGTCGACCCCCGGGGGGAACACTGAAGCTTTCTTT
V gene: TRBV10-2
D gene: .
J gene: TRBJ1-1
CDR3 length: 16
clone size: .